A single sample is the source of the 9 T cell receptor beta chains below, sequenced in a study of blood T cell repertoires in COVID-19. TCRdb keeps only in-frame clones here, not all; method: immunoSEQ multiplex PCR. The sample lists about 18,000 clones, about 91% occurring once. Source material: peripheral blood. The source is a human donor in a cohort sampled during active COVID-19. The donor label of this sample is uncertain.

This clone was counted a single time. The CDR3 sequence: CASSLGTGPKNIQYF. The DNA of the CDR3 is TGCGCCAGCAGCTTGGGGACAGGACCTAAGAACATTCAGTACTTC. V and J are TRBV5-1 and TRBJ2-4; 7 positions match TRBD1. This CDR3 contains 15 residues. CDR1 and CDR2 (germline): SGHRS, YFSETQ. With 0 bases clipped from V and 7 bases from J, the junction kept 7 bases outside the gene matches.

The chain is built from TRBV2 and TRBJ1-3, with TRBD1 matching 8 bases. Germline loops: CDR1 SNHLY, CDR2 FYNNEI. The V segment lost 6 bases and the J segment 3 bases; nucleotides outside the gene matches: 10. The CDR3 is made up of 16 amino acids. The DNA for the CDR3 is TGTGCCAGCAGCAAGCGACGACAGGGGATTGGAAACACCATATATTTT. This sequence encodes CASSKRRQGIGNTIYF.

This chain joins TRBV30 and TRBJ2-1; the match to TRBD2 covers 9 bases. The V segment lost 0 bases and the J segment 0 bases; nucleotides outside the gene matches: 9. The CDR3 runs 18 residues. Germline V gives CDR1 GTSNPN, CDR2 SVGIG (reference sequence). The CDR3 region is CAWSVQAGGPSSYNEQFF. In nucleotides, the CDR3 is TGTGCCTGGAGTGTACAAGCGGGAGGCCCGAGCTCCTACAATGAGCAGTTCTTC.

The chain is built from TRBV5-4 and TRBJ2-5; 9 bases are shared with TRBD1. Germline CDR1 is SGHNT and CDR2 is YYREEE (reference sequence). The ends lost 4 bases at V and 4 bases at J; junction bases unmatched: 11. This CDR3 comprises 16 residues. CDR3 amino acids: CASSTKQGAQGETQYF. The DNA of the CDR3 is TGTGCCAGCAGCACCAAACAGGGGGCGCAGGGAGAGACCCAGTACTTC.

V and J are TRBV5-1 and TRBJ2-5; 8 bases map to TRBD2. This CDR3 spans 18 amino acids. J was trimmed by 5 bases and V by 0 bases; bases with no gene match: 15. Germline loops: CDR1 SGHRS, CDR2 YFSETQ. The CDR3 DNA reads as TGCGCCAGCAGCTTGGGGGCTAGCGGGCTTACACCTAGGGAGACCCAGTACTTC. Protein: CASSLGASGLTPRETQYF.

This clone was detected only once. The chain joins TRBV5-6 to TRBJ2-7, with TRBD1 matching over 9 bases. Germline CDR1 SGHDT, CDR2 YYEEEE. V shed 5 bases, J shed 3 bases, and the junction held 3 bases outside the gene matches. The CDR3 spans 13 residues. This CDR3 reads CASRDRGDYEQYF. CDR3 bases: TGTGCCAGCAGGGACAGGGGAGACTACGAGCAGTACTTC.

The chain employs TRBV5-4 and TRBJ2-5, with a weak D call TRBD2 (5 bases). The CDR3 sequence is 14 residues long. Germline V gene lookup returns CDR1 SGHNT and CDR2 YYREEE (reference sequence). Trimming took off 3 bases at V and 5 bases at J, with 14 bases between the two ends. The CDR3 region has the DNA TGTGCCAGCAGCTCGGAGGCTGGGGAGGAGACCCAGTACTTC. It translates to CASSSEAGEETQYF.

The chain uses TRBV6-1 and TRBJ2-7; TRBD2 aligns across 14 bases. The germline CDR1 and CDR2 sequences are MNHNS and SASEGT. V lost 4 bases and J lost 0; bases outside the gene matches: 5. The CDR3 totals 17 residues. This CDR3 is CASSGPGTSGSSYEQYF. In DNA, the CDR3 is TGTGCCAGCAGTGGCCCCGGGACTAGCGGGAGCTCCTACGAGCAGTACTTC.

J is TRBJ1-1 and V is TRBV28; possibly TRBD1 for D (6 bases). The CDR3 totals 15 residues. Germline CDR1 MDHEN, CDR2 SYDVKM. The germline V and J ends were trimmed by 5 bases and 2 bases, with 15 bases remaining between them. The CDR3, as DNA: TGTGCCAGCAGTCCACACTCGGGGGGCAACACTGAAGCTTTCTTT. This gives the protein CASSPHSGGNTEAFF.